This T cell receptor beta chain was identified in a study of T cell changes during pregnancy in multiple sclerosis. TCRdb keeps only in-frame clones here, not all; method: immunoSEQ multiplex PCR. The sample records over 50,000 clones, about nine tenths being singletons. The CDR3 contains 15 residues. Germline CDR1 and CDR2: LNHDA and SQIVND (reference sequence). V was clipped by 5 bases and J by 2 bases, with 13 bases between them. The receptor comes from a female donor in good health, enrolled as a control in a pregnancy study. J is TRBJ1-3 and V is TRBV19; perhaps TRBD1 as D (6 bases). This specimen consisted of peripheral blood, obtained in the first trimester of pregnancy. The CDR3 is CASSPMSGAGNTIYF. CDR3 nucleotides: TGTGCCAGTAGTCCGATGTCAGGGGCTGGAAACACCATATATTTT.